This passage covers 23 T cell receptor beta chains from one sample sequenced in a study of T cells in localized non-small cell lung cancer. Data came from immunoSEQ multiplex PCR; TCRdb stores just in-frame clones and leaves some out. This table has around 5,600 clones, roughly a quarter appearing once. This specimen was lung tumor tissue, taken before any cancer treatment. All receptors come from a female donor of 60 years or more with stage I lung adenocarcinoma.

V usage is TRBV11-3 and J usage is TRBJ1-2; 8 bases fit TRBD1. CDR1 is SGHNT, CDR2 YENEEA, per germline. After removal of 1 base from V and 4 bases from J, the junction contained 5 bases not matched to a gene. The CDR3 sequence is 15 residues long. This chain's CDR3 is CASSLGTGTLYGYTF. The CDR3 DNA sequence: TGTGCCAGCAGCTTAGGGACAGGGACCCTCTATGGCTACACCTTC.

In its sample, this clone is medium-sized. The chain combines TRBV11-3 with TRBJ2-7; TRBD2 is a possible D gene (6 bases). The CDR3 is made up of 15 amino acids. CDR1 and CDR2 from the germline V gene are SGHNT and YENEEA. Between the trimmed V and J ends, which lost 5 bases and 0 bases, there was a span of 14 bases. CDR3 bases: TGTGCCAGCAGCGAACCGGGACTGGCCTCCTACGAGCAGTACTTC. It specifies CASSEPGLASYEQYF.

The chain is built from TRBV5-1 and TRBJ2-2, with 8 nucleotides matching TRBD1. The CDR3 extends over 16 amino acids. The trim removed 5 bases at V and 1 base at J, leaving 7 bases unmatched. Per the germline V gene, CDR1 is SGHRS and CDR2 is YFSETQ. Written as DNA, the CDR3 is TGCGCCAGCAGTTACTACGGGACAGGGAACACCGGGGAGCTGTTTTTT. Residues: CASSYYGTGNTGELFF.

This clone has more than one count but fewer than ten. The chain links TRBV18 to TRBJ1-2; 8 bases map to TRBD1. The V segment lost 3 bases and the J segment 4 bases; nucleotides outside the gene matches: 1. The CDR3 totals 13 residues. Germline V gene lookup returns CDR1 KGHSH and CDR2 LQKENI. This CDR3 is CASSPTGVYGYTF. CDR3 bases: TGTGCCAGCTCACCGACAGGGGTCTATGGCTACACCTTC. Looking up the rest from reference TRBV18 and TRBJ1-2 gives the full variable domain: NAGVMQNPRHLVRRRGQEARLRCSPMKGHSHVYWYRQLPEEGLKFMVYLQKENIIDESGMPKERFSAEFPKEGPSILRIQQVVRGDSAAYFCASSPTGVYGYTFGSGTRLTVV.

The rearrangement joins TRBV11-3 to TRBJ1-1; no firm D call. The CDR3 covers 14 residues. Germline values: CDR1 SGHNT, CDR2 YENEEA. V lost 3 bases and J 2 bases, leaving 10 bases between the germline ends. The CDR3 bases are TGTGCCAGCAGCTTCTCGCGTTCCAACACTGAAGCTTTCTTT. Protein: CASSFSRSNTEAFF. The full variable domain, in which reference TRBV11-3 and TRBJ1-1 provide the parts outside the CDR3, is EAGVVQSPRYKIIEKKQPVAFWCNPISGHNTLYWYLQNLGQGPELLIRYENEEAVDDSQLPKDRFSAERLKGVDSTLKIQPAELGDSAVYLCASSFSRSNTEAFFGQGTRLTVV.

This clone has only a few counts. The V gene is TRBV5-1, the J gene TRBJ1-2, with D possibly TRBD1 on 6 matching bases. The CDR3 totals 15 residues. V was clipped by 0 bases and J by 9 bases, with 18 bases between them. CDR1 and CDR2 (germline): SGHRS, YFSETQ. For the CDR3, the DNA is TGCGCCAGCAGCTTGGGTCAAACAGGGCAGGGGAGCTACACCTTC. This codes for CASSLGQTGQGSYTF.

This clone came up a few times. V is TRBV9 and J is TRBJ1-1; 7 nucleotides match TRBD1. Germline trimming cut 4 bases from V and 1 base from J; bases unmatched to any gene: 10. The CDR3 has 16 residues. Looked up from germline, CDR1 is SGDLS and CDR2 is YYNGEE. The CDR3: CASSPHRDRQNTEAFF. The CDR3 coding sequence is TGTGCCAGCAGCCCCCACCGGGACAGACAGAACACTGAAGCTTTCTTT.

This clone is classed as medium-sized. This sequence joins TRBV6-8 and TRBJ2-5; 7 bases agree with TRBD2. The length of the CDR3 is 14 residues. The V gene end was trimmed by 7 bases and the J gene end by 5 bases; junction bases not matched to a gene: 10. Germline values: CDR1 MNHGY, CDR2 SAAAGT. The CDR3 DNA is TGTGCCAGCAATGGGGGAGGGCCAAGCGAGACCCAGTACTTC. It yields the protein CASNGGGPSETQYF.

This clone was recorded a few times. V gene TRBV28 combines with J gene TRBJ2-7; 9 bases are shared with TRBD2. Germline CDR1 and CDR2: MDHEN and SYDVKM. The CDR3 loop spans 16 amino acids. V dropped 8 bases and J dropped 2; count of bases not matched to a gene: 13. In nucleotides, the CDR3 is TGTGCCAGCCAGAACCGGGGGCGGGAGGGGGCCTACGAGCAGTACTTC. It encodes CASQNRGREGAYEQYF. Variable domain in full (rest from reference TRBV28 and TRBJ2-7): DVKVTQSSRYLVKRTGEKVFLECVQDMDHENMFWYRQDPGLGLRLIYFSYDVKMKEKGDIPEGYSVSREKKERFSLILESASTNQTSMYLCASQNRGREGAYEQYFGPGTRLTVT.

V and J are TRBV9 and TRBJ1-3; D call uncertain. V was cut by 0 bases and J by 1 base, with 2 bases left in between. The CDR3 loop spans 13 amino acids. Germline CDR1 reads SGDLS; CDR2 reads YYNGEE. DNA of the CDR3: TGTGCCAGCAGCGTAGAGTCTGGAAACACCATATATTTT. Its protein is CASSVESGNTIYF.

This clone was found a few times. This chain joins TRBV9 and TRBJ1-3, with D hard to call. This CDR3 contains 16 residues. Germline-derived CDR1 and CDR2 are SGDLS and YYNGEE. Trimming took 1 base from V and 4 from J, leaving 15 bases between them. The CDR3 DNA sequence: TGTGCCAGCAGCGTACGCCTCGCCCCGCAAGGAAACACCATATATTTT. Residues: CASSVRLAPQGNTIYF.

The CDR3 nucleotides are TGTGCCAGCAGTCCCCCGGGACTCGACAAAAACATTCAGTACTTC. As protein: CASSPPGLDKNIQYF. V gene TRBV6-8 combines with J gene TRBJ2-4; D possibly corresponds to TRBD2 (6 bases). The CDR3 has 15 amino acids. V was shortened by 5 bases and J by 3 bases, with 14 bases between the two germline ends. Looked up from germline, CDR1 is MNHGY and CDR2 is SAAAGT.

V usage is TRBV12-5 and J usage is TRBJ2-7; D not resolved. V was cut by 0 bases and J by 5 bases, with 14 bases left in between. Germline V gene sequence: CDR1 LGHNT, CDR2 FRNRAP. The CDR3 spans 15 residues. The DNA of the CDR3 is TGTGCTAGTGGTTTGGTAAGAGGACCCCTGGACGAGCAGTACTTC. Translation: CASGLVRGPLDEQYF.

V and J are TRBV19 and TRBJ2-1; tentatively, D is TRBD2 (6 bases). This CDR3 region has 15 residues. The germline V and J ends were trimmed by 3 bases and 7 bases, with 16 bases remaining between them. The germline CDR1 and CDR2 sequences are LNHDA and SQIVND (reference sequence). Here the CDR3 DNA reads TGTGCCAGTAGTATCCGGGAGCCCCGCGTAAATGAGCAGTTCTTC. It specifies CASSIREPRVNEQFF.

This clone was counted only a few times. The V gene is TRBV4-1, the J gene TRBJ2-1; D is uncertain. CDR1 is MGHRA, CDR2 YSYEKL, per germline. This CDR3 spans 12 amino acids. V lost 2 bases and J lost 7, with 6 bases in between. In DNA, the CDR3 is TGCGCCAGCAGCCAAAGGGAAAATGAGCAGTTCTTC. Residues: CASSQRENEQFF.

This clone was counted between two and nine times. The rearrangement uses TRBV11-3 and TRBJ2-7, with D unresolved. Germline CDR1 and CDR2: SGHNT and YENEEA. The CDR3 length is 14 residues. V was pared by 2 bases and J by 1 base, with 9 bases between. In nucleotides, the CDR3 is TGTGCCAGCAGCTTATCTGCAGTATCCTACGAGCAGTACTTC. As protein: CASSLSAVSYEQYF.

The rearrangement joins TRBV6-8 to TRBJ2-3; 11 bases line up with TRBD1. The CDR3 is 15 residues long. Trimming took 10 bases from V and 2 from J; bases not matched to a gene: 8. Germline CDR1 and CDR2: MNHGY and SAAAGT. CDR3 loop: CAIRGQGAHTDTQYF. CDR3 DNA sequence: TGTGCCATCAGAGGACAGGGGGCGCACACAGATACGCAGTATTTT.

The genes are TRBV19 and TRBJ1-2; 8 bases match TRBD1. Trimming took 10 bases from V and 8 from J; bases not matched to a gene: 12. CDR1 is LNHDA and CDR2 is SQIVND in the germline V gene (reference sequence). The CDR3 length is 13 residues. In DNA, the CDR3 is TGTGCCACTGAAGCCCAGGGGGCGCGGGGCTACACCTTC. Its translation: CATEAQGARGYTF.

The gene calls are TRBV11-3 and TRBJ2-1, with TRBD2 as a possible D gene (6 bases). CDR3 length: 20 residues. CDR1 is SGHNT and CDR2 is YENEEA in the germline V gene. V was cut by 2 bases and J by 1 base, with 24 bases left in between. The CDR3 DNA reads TGTGCCAGCAGCTTATCGGCTAGCGCCTATAGAATAGGGTCCTACAATGAGCAGTTCTTC. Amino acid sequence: CASSLSASAYRIGSYNEQFF.

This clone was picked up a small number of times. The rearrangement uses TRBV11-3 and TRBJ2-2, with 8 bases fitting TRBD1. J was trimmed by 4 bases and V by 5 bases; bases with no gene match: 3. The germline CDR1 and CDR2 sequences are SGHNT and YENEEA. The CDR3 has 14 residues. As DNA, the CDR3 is TGTGCCAGCAGCCGGGACAGGTTCACCGGGGAGCTGTTTTTT. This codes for CASSRDRFTGELFF.

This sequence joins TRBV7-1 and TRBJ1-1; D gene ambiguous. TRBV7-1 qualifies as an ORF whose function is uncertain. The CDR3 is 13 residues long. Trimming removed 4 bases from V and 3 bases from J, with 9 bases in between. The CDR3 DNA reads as TGTGCCAGCAGCTGGGGTGGGCACACTGAAGCTTTCTTT. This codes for CASSWGGHTEAFF.

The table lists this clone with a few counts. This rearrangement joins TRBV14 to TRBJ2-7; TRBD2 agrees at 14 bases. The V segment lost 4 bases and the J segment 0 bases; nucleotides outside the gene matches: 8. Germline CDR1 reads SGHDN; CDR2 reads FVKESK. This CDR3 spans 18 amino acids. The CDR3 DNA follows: TGTGCCAGCAGCCCGTTGGGACTAGCGGGAGCGGGCTCCTACGAGCAGTACTTC. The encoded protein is CASSPLGLAGAGSYEQYF. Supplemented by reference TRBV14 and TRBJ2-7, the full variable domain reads EAGVTQFPSHSVIEKGQTVTLRCDPISGHDNLYWYRRVMGKEIKFLLHFVKESKQDESGMPNNRFLAERTGGTYSTLKVQPAELEDSGVYFCASSPLGLAGAGSYEQYFGPGTRLTVT.

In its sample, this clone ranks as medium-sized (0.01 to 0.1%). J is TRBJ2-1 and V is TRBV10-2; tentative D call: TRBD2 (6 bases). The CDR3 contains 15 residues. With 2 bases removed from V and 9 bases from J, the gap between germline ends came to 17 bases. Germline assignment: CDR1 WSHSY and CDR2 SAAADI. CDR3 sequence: CASSEALGGAGEQFF. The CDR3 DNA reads TGCGCCAGCAGTGAGGCTTTGGGGGGTGCGGGTGAGCAGTTCTTC.